The 29 T cell receptor beta chains presented below share a single source sample, sequenced in a study of blood T cell repertoires in COVID-19. The protocol was immunoSEQ multiplex PCR, while the TCRdb copy is restricted to in-frame clones and leaves out a portion. The table records about 300,000 clones, about 81% of them present only once. The sequenced sample was peripheral blood. The receptors stem from a human donor with COVID-19, enrolled during active disease. The donor label of this sample is uncertain.

V gene TRBV19 combines with J gene TRBJ2-6; possibly TRBD1 for D (5 bases). Germline lookup yields CDR1 LNHDA and CDR2 SQIVND (reference sequence). The V end was cut by 3 bases, the J end by 2 bases, with 8 bases between. This CDR3 has 15 residues. CDR3 region: CASSMPGPGANVLTF. CDR3 DNA sequence: TGTGCCAGTAGTATGCCAGGGCCTGGGGCCAACGTCCTGACTTTC.

The chain joins TRBV30 to TRBJ1-2; 7 bases are a match to TRBD1. CDR3 size: 13 residues. J was trimmed by 7 bases and V by 7 bases; bases with no gene match: 12. The germline gives CDR1 GTSNPN, CDR2 SVGIG (reference sequence). CDR3 sequence: CAFPRTGWGGYTF. The CDR3 coding sequence is TGTGCCTTCCCTCGGACAGGTTGGGGTGGCTACACCTTC.

This clone was picked up one time. The V and J genes are TRBV28 and TRBJ2-7; 11 nucleotides match TRBD2. The junction had 10 bases not matched to a gene; V was cut back by 5 bases and J by 7 bases. Germline assignment: CDR1 MDHEN and CDR2 SYDVKM. This CDR3 has 15 amino acids. CDR3 sequence: CASSIRLAGRGEQYF. The CDR3 nucleotides read TGTGCCAGCAGTATCAGACTAGCGGGGAGGGGGGAGCAGTACTTC.

The rearrangement uses TRBV5-3 and TRBJ2-7; 9 bases are shared with TRBD1. TRBV5-3 is given ORF status, its function remaining uncertain. V shed 2 bases, J shed 2 bases, and the junction held 2 bases outside the gene matches. The CDR3 consists of 14 residues. CDR3 DNA: TGTGCCAGAAGCTTAGGACAGGGGCCCTACGAGCAGTACTTC. Translating gives CARSLGQGPYEQYF.

This clone turned up a few times. V is TRBV6-6 and J is TRBJ1-5; weak D call: TRBD1 (5 bases). Germline CDR1 MNHNY, CDR2 SVGAGI (reference sequence). The V end was cut by 8 bases, the J end by 2 bases, with 16 bases between. The CDR3 has 15 amino acids. The CDR3 loop reads CASAGGGVGNQPQHF. The DNA of the CDR3 is TGTGCCAGCGCTGGGGGAGGGGTCGGCAATCAGCCCCAGCATTTT.

J is TRBJ2-3 and V is TRBV28; tentative D call: TRBD2 (5 bases). In germline, CDR1 is MDHEN, CDR2 SYDVKM. The V and J ends lost 2 bases and 0 bases respectively, with 9 bases between them. This CDR3 has 15 amino acids. CDR3 nucleotides: TGTGCCAGCAGTTTAGGGAGCGTGAGCACAGATACGCAGTATTTT. Translated, it gives CASSLGSVSTDTQYF.

This clone was seen at least ten times. The rearrangement joins TRBV7-8 to TRBJ1-3; no clear D gene. Germline CDR1 SGHVS, CDR2 FQNEAQ. Trimming took 1 base from V and 0 from J, leaving 10 bases between them. The CDR3 loop spans 16 amino acids. The CDR3 sequence: CASSLVNSLSGNTIYF. The CDR3 coding sequence is TGTGCCAGCAGCTTAGTCAACAGCCTCTCTGGAAACACCATATATTTT.

This sequence joins TRBV29-1 and TRBJ2-7; 8 bases are shared with TRBD2. The germline gives CDR1 SQVTM, CDR2 ANQGSEA. J gave up 4 bases and V 5 bases, and 10 bases lay outside the gene matches. This CDR3 has 14 amino acids. As DNA, the CDR3 is TGCAGCGTTTCCCCTACGGGAGGGCCGTACGAGCAGTACTTC. It is translated as CSVSPTGGPYEQYF.

This chain uses TRBV5-4 with TRBJ1-1, with D possibly TRBD1 on 6 matching bases. CDR3 size: 14 residues. Germline V gives CDR1 SGHNT, CDR2 YYREEE (reference sequence). The ends were cut back, 4 bases at V and 3 bases at J, with 13 bases in the middle. The CDR3 sequence is CASSAYEGDTEAFF. The CDR3 nucleotides are TGTGCCAGCAGCGCTTATGAGGGGGACACTGAAGCTTTCTTT.

The chain has TRBV7-2 and TRBJ1-5; tentatively, D is TRBD1 (6 bases). V lost 2 bases to trimming and J lost 0 bases, with 8 bases between them. CDR3 length equals 15 residues. From germline, CDR1 is SGHTA and CDR2 FQGNSA. CDR3 amino acids: CASSLTTGSNQPQHF. The CDR3 region has the DNA TGTGCCAGCAGCTTAACGACAGGTAGCAATCAGCCCCAGCATTTT.

The chain employs TRBV6-5 and TRBJ2-2, with 7 bases that match TRBD2. Unmatched junction bases numbered 4, after V lost 6 bases and J lost 3 bases. This CDR3 is built from 14 residues. Germline V gene lookup returns CDR1 MNHEY and CDR2 SVGAGI. The CDR3 protein is CASSRGEDTGELFF. CDR3 DNA sequence: TGTGCCAGCAGCCGGGGGGAAGACACCGGGGAGCTGTTTTTT.

The rearrangement uses TRBV7-3 and TRBJ2-7; possibly TRBD2 for D (5 bases). CDR1 is SGHTA, CDR2 FQGTGA, per germline. Trimming removed 3 bases at V and 6 bases at J, with 15 bases between. CDR3 length equals 14 residues. The CDR3 DNA reads TGTGCCAGCAGCTTCCAGGACTTTTCTTCCGAGCAGTACTTC. This gives the protein CASSFQDFSSEQYF.

This clone was recorded only once. The chain carries TRBV7-6 and TRBJ2-1; TRBD2 matches at 10 bases. The trim removed 4 bases at V and 5 bases at J, leaving 5 bases unmatched. Germline CDR1 and CDR2: SGHVS and FNYEAQ. The CDR3 is made up of 15 amino acids. The CDR3: CASSWTSGVHNEQFF. Here the CDR3 DNA reads TGTGCCAGCAGCTGGACTAGCGGAGTTCACAATGAGCAGTTCTTC.

This clone has a single count. This chain connects TRBV5-4 to TRBJ2-1, with no clear D. This CDR3 is built from 15 residues. The V end lost 0 bases, the J end lost 5 bases, and 12 bases lay between the germline ends. Per the germline V gene, CDR1 is SGHNT and CDR2 is YYREEE (reference sequence). CDR3 sequence (DNA): TGTGCCAGCAGCTTGGACAGCCGAACTCACAATGAGCAGTTCTTC. It encodes CASSLDSRTHNEQFF. The full variable domain, rest sourced from reference TRBV5-4 and TRBJ2-1, is ETGVTQSPTHLIKTRGQQVTLRCSSQSGHNTVSWYQQALGQGPQFIFQYYREEENGRGNFPPRFSGLQFPNYSSELNVNALELDDSALYLCASSLDSRTHNEQFFGPGTRLTVL.

In its sample, this clone was seen once. The genes are TRBV14 and TRBJ2-7; D not resolved. Germline CDR1 is SGHDN and CDR2 is FVKESK. The CDR3 extends over 15 amino acids. V was shortened by 0 bases and J by 0 bases, with 9 bases between the two germline ends. CDR3 nucleotide sequence: TGTGCCAGCAGCCAAGAAACAGCTCCCTCCTACGAGCAGTACTTC. Its translation: CASSQETAPSYEQYF.

The V and J genes are TRBV29-1 and TRBJ1-2, with a tentative D call TRBD1 (6 bases). The germline V gene encodes CDR1 SQVTM and CDR2 ANQGSEA. Trimming took off 3 bases at V and 0 bases at J, with 11 bases between the two ends. The CDR3 is made up of 14 amino acids. For the CDR3, the DNA is TGCAGCGTTGAGTACAGGGCGACTAACTATGGCTACACCTTC. It translates to CSVEYRATNYGYTF.

The chain uses TRBV12-3 or TRBV12-4 and TRBJ1-2, with D possibly matching TRBD1 (6 bases). CDR3 size: 13 residues. The germline V and J ends were trimmed by 11 bases and 4 bases, with 17 bases remaining between them. CDR3 nucleotide sequence: TGTGCCCAGCGGGGGGGCCGTAGCTATGGCTACACCTTC. Amino acid sequence: CAQRGGRSYGYTF.

This clone turned up a few times. The CDR3 region has the DNA TGCGCCAGCTCAACCGCTATGAACACTGAAGCTTTCTTT. It is translated as CASSTAMNTEAFF. The chain uses TRBV10-1 and TRBJ1-1; D not certain. CDR3 size: 13 residues. Between the trimmed V and J ends, which lost 8 bases and 0 bases, there was a span of 10 bases. CDR1 is WNHNN, CDR2 SYGVQD, per germline (reference sequence).

The CDR3 nucleotides are TGTGCCAGCAGTACCGGGACATTTTATGGCTACACCTTC. It translates to CASSTGTFYGYTF. The chain uses TRBV6-5 and TRBJ1-2; D may be TRBD1 (6 bases). V lost 5 bases and J lost 5, with 12 bases in between. CDR1 and CDR2 (germline): MNHEY, SVGAGI. This CDR3 contains 13 residues.

J is TRBJ2-3 and V is TRBV18; D gene ambiguous. Germline V gene data show CDR1 as KGHSH and CDR2 as LQKENI. V was trimmed by 4 bases and J by 6 bases, leaving 14 bases between them. The CDR3 has 14 amino acids. This chain's CDR3 is CASSLGRSSDTQYF. CDR3 coding DNA: TGTGCCAGCTCACTTGGCAGGTCTTCGGATACGCAGTATTTT.

The table lists this clone with a few counts. The gene calls are TRBV6-5 and TRBJ1-2; D perhaps matches TRBD1 (6 bases). V lost 10 bases and J lost 4, with 16 bases in between. Germline V gene data show CDR1 as MNHEY and CDR2 as SVGAGI. The CDR3 has 13 residues. The DNA of the CDR3 is TGTGCCACCTTTAGGGGGATATTCTATGGCTACACCTTC. This sequence encodes CATFRGIFYGYTF.

The chain carries TRBV7-9 and TRBJ1-5; 9 bases are shared with TRBD1. This CDR3 is built from 19 residues. Germline CDR1 and CDR2: SEHNR and FQNEAQ (reference sequence). After removal of 1 base from V and 1 base from J, the junction contained 11 bases not matched to a gene. The CDR3 loop is CASSLGHRGRAWSNQPQHF. DNA of the CDR3: TGTGCCAGCAGCTTAGGACACAGGGGGCGCGCGTGGAGCAATCAGCCCCAGCATTTT.

About this clone itself: The sample has other DNA sequences that encode this CDR3 too. As DNA, the CDR3 is TGTGCCAGCAGTTTTACAGGAAATCAGCCCCAGCATTTT. Its translation: CASSFTGNQPQHF. The chain combines TRBV12-3 or TRBV12-4 with TRBJ1-5, with D perhaps matching TRBD1 (5 bases). V was pared by 3 bases and J by 4 bases, with 7 bases between. CDR3 size: 13 residues.

This clone has a single count. The chain recombines TRBV30 with TRBJ1-3, with 10 bases aligning to TRBD1. Germline values: CDR1 GTSNPN, CDR2 SVGIG (reference sequence). The CDR3 covers 15 residues. The junction had 3 bases not matched to a gene; V was cut back by 2 bases and J by 2 bases. CDR3 coding DNA: TGTGCCTGGAGTCCCGGGACAGGGGCTGGAAACACCATATATTTT. This codes for CAWSPGTGAGNTIYF.

This rearrangement joins TRBV3-1 (or the pseudogene TRBV3-2) to TRBJ1-1, with D possibly matching TRBD1 (6 bases). V was pared by 4 bases and J by 0 bases, with 12 bases between. The germline V gene has CDR1 LGHDT and CDR2 YNNKEL (reference sequence). This CDR3 is built from 15 residues. Here the CDR3 reads CASSPMDRLNTEAFF. CDR3 bases: TGTGCCAGCAGCCCGATGGACAGATTGAACACTGAAGCTTTCTTT.

This chain joins TRBV28 and TRBJ1-6; no definite D call. The CDR3 spans 11 residues. The germline V gene encodes CDR1 MDHEN and CDR2 SYDVKM. Trimming stripped 7 bases from V and 12 bases from J, with 10 bases between. CDR3 sequence (DNA): TGTGCCAGCACCGCTAACTTACCCCTCCACTTT. As protein: CASTANLPLHF.

This clone appeared once. The chain combines TRBV7-2 with TRBJ1-3, with 8 bases fitting TRBD1. Germline CDR1 reads SGHTA; CDR2 reads FQGNSA. After removal of 2 bases from V and 4 bases from J, the junction contained 10 bases not matched to a gene. The CDR3 loop spans 17 amino acids. CDR3 sequence reads: CASSLLPQGAAGNTIYF. The CDR3, as DNA: TGTGCCAGCAGCTTACTCCCTCAGGGGGCGGCCGGAAACACCATATATTTT.

V usage is TRBV18 and J usage is TRBJ2-2; D gene uncertain. The V gene's germline CDR1 is KGHSH and CDR2 LQKENI. The V end was cut by 2 bases, the J end by 7 bases, with 20 bases between. This CDR3 has 17 amino acids. The CDR3 DNA reads as TGTGCCAGCTCACCAAGCTTGGCCCACCGGGTTGGCGGGGAGCTGTTTTTT. It specifies CASSPSLAHRVGGELFF.

The rearrangement links TRBV7-6 to TRBJ1-3, with D perhaps matching TRBD1 (6 bases). V shed 2 bases and J shed 0 bases, with 17 bases lying between them. From germline, CDR1 is SGHVS and CDR2 FNYEAQ. The CDR3 runs to 18 residues. In DNA form, the CDR3 reads TGTGCCAGCAGCTTAAGGGTCACAGGGTCGAGCTCTGGAAACACCATATATTTT. Protein sequence: CASSLRVTGSSSGNTIYF.